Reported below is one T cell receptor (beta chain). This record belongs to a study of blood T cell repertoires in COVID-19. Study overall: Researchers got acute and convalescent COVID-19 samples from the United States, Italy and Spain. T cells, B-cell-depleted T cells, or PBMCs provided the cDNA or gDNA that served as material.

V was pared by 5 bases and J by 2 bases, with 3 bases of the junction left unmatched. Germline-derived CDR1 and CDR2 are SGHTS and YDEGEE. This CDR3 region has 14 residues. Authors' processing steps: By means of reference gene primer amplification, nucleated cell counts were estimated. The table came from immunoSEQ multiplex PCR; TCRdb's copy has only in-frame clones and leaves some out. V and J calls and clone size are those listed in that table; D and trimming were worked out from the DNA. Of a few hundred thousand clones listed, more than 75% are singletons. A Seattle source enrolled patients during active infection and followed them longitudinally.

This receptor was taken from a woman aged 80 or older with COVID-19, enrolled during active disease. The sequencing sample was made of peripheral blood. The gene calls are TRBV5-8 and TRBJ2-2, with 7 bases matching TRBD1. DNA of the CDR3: TGTGCCAGCAGGGACAGGTTAAACACCGGGGAGCTGTTTTTT. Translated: CASRDRLNTGELFF.